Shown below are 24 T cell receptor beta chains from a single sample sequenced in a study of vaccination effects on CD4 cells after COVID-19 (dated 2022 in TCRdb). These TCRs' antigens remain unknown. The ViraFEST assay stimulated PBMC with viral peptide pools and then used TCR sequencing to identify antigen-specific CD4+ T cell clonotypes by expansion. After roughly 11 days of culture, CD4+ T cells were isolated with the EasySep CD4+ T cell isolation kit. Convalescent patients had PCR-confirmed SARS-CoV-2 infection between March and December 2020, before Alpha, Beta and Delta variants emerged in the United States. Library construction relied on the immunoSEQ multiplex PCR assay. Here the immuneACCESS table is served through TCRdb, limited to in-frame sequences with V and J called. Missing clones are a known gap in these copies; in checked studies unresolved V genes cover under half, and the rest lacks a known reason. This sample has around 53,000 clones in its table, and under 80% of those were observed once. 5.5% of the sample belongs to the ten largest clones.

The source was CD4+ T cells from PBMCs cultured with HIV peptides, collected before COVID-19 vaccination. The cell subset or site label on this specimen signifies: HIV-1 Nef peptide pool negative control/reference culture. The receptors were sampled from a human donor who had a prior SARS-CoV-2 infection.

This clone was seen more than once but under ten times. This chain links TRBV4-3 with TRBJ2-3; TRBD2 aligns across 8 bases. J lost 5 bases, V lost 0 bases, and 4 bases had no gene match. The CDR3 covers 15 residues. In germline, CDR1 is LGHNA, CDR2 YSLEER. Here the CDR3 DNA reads TGCGCCAGCAGCCAAGATATGCTAGCGGGAGATACGCAGTATTTT. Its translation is CASSQDMLAGDTQYF.

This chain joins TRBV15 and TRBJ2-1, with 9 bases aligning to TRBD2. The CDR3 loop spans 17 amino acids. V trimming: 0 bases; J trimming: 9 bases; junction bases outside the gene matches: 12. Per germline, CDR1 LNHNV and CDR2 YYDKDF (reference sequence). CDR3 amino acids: CATSRDLSGSGRFEQFF. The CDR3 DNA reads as TGTGCCACCAGCAGAGATCTTAGCGGGAGTGGGCGCTTTGAGCAGTTCTTC.

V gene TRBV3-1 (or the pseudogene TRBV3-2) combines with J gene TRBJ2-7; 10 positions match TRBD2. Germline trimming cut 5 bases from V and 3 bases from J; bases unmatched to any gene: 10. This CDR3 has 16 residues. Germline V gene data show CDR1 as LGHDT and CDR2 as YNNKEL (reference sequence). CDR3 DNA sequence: TGTGCCAGCAGCTGGACTAGCGGCAATGGTGGCTACGAGCAGTACTTC. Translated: CASSWTSGNGGYEQYF.

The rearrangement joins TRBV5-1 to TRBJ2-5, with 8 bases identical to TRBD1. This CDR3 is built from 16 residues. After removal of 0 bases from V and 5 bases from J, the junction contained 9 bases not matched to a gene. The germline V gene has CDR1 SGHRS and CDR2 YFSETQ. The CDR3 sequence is CASSLVGQGAEETQYF. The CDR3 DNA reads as TGCGCCAGCAGCTTGGTTGGTCAGGGGGCGGAGGAGACCCAGTACTTC.

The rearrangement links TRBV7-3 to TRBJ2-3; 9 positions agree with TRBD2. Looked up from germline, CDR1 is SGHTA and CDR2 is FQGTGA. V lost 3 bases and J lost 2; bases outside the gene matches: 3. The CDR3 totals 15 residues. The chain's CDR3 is CASSFSGGNTDTQYF. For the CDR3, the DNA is TGTGCCAGCAGCTTTAGCGGGGGCAACACAGATACGCAGTATTTT.

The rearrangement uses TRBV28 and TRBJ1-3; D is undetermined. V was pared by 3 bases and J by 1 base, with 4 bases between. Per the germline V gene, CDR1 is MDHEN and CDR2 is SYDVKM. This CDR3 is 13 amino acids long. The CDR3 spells CASSFFSGNTIYF. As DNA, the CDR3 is TGTGCCAGCAGTTTCTTTTCTGGAAACACCATATATTTT.

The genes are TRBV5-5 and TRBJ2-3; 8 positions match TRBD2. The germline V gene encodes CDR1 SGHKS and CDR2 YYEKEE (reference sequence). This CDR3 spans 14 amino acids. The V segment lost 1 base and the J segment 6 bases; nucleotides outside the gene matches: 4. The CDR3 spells CASSLNRGGDTQYF. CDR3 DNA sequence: TGTGCCAGCAGCTTGAATCGGGGGGGGGATACGCAGTATTTT.

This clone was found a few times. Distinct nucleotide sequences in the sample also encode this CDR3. CDR3: CASSLVAAQETQYF. The CDR3 DNA is TGTGCCAGCAGCTTAGTGGCAGCACAAGAGACCCAGTACTTC. The rearrangement joins TRBV7-2 to TRBJ2-5; D ambiguous. The germline V gene encodes CDR1 SGHTA and CDR2 FQGNSA. This CDR3 contains 14 residues. V was pared by 1 base and J by 2 bases, with 8 bases between.

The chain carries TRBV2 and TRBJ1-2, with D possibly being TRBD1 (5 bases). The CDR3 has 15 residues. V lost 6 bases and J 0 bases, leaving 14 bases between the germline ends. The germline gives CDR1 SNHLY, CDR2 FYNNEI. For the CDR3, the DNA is TGTGCCAGCAGGGACACTCCCCGAGCTAACTATGGCTACACCTTC. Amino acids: CASRDTPRANYGYTF. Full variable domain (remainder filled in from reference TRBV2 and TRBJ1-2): EPEVTQTPSHQVTQMGQEVILRCVPISNHLYFYWYRQILGQKVEFLVSFYNNEISEKSEIFDDQFSVERPDGSNFTLKIRSTKLEDSAMYFCASRDTPRANYGYTFGSGTRLTVV.

CDR3 amino acids: CATSRPFGTGRTEAFF. CDR3 nucleotides: TGTGCCACCAGCAGGCCTTTCGGGACAGGGAGGACTGAAGCTTTCTTT. The J gene is TRBJ1-1, the V gene TRBV15, with TRBD1 matching over 9 bases. The junction had 10 bases not matched to a gene; V was cut back by 3 bases and J by 5 bases. Germline V gives CDR1 LNHNV, CDR2 YYDKDF (reference sequence). This CDR3 has 16 residues.

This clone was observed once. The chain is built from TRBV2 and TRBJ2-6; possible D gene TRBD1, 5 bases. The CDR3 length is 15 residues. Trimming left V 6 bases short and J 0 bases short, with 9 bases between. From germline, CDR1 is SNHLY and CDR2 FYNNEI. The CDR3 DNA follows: TGTGCCAGCAGCTGGGGCCCCTCTGGGGCCAACGTCCTGACTTTC. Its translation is CASSWGPSGANVLTF.

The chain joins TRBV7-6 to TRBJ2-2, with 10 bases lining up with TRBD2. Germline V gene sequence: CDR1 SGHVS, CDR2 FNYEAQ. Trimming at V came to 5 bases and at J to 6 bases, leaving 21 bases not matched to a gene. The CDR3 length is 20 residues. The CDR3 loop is CASSPLVTSGRAGVAGELFF. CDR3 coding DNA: TGTGCCAGCAGCCCCCTAGTCACGAGCGGGAGGGCAGGTGTTGCCGGGGAGCTGTTTTTT.

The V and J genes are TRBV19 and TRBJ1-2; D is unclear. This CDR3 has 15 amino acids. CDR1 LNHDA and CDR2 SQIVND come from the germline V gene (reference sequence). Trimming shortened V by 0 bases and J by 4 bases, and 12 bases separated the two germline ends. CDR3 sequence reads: CASSIDVNRVYGYTF. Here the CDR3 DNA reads TGTGCCAGTAGTATAGATGTAAACCGCGTCTATGGCTACACCTTC.

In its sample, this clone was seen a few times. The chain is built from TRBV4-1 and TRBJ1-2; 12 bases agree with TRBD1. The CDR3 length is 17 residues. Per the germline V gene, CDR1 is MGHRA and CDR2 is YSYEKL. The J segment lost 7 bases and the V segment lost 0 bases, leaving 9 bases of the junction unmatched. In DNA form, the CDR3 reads TGCGCCAGCAGCCAAGATTCGCCGGGACAGGGGGCGTCTGGCTACACCTTC. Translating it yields CASSQDSPGQGASGYTF.

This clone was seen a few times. CDR3 DNA sequence: TGTGCCAGCAGTTACTCCGGGACGATCTACGAGCAGTACTTC. It codes for CASSYSGTIYEQYF. This rearrangement joins TRBV7-9 to TRBJ2-7, with D perhaps TRBD1 or TRBD2 (5 bases each). The CDR3 is 14 amino acids. CDR1 SEHNR and CDR2 FQNEAQ come from the germline V gene (reference sequence). V gave up 6 bases and J gave up 3 bases, with 15 bases separating them. Full variable domain (remainder filled in from reference TRBV7-9 and TRBJ2-7): DTGVSQNPRHKITKRGQNVTFRCDPISEHNRLYWYRQTLGQGPEFLTYFQNEAQLEKSRLLSDRFSAERPKGSFSTLEIQRTEQGDSAMYLCASSYSGTIYEQYFGPGTRLTVT.

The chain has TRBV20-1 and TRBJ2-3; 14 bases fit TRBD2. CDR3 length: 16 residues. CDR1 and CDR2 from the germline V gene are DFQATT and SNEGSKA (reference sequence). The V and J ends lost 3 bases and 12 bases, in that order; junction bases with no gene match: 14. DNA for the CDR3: TGCAGTGCTAGTCCTTGGACTAGCGGGAGGCCATCGCCCCAGTATTTT. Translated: CSASPWTSGRPSPQYF.

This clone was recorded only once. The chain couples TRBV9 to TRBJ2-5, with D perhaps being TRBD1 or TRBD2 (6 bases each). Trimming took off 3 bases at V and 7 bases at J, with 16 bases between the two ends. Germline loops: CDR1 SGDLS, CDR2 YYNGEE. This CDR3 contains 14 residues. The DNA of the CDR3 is TGTGCCAGCAGCGACCATGGGGGGCGTGGGACCCAGTACTTC. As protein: CASSDHGGRGTQYF.

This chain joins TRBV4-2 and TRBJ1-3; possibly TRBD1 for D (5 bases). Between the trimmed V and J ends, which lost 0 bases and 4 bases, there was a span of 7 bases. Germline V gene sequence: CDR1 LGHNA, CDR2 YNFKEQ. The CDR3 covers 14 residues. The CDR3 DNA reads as TGTGCCAGCAGCCAAGAATGGGGCGGAAACACCATATATTTT. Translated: CASSQEWGGNTIYF.

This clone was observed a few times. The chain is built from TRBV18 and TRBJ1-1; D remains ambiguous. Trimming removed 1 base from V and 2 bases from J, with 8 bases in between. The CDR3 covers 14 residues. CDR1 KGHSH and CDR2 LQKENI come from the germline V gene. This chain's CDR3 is CASSPLQANTEAFF. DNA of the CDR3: TGTGCCAGCTCACCACTCCAGGCAAACACTGAAGCTTTCTTT. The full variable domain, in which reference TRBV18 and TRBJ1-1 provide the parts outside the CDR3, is NAGVMQNPRHLVRRRGQEARLRCSPMKGHSHVYWYRQLPEEGLKFMVYLQKENIIDESGMPKERFSAEFPKEGPSILRIQQVVRGDSAAYFCASSPLQANTEAFFGQGTRLTVV.

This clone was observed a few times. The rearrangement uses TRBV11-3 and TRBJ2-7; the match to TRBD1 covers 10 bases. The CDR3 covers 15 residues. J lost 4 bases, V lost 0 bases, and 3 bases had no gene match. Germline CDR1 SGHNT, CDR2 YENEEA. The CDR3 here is CASSLEAGQGYEQYF. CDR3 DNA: TGTGCCAGCAGCTTAGAGGCGGGACAGGGGTACGAGCAGTACTTC.

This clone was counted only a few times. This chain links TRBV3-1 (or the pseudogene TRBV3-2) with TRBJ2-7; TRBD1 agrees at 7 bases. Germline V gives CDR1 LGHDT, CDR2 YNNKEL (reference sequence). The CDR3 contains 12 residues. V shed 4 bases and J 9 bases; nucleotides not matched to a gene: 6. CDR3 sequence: CASSPSTGRQYF. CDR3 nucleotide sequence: TGTGCCAGCAGCCCATCGACAGGGAGGCAGTACTTC.

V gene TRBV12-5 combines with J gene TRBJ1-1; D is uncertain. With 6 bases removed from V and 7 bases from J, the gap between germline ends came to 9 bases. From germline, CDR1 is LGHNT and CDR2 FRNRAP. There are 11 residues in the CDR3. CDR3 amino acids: CASGEGGEAFF. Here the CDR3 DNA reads TGTGCTAGTGGGGAGGGTGGTGAAGCTTTCTTT.

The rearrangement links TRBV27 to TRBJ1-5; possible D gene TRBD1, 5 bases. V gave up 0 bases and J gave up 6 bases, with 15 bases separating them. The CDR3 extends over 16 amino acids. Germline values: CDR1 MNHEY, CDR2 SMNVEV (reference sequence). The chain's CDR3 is CASSLSGTVLGQPQHF. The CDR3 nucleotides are TGTGCCAGCAGTTTATCAGGGACCGTGTTGGGTCAGCCCCAGCATTTT.

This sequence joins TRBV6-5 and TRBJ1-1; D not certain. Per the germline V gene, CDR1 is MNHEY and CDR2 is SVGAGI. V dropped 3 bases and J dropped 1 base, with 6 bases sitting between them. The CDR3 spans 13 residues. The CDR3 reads CASSYAENTEAFF. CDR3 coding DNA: TGTGCCAGCAGTTATGCGGAGAACACTGAAGCTTTCTTT.